This T cell receptor beta chain is drawn from a study of graft-versus-host responses after intestinal transplantation. Study-level information: Transplant types were multivisceral, liver-intestinal, or isolated intestinal. Following induction with anti-thymocyte globulin, all recipients were given tacrolimus and steroids for roughly three years. The study's findings and limits: Allografts from individuals with graft-donor T cell macrochimerism displayed high graft-versus-host to host-versus-graft clonal ratios. Researchers found GvH clones in recipient marrow, and some showed up first in ileum or blood.

The CDR3 contains 13 residues. Trimming removed 3 bases at V and 4 bases at J, with 8 bases between. Germline-derived CDR1 and CDR2 are MDHEN and SYDVKM. Intraepithelial and lamina propria lymphocytes were freed from processed graft tissue. Details on this clone: The target antigen is unknown.

Libraries were prepared by immunoSEQ multiplex PCR; TCRdb keeps only in-frame clonotypes and omits some of them. The sample records about 1,800 clones, around nine tenths being singletons. The material was ileum tissue, obtained approximately 350 days after intestinal transplantation. The receptor was isolated from a human patient who received an intestinal transplant, so some T cells may come from the graft donor. The chain has TRBV28 and TRBJ2-3; a weak D match, TRBD2 (6 bases). CDR3 amino acids: CASSFSGADTQYF. In DNA, the CDR3 is TGTGCCAGCAGTTTCTCGGGAGCAGATACGCAGTATTTT.